Reported below is one T cell receptor (beta chain). This sample stems from a study of T cell repertoires in cytomegalovirus infection. This CDR3 region has 15 residues. Looked up from germline, CDR1 is MDHEN and CDR2 is SYDVKM. V dropped 4 bases and J dropped 4 bases, with 16 bases sitting between them. TCRdb analysed the reads with MiXCR anew, one entry per CDR3 protein. The table has fewer than 300,000 distinct CDR3 sequences, roughly 24% seen once; the top ten hold 11% to 15%. The source is a human donor in good health (CMV status not recorded). Some clones in this sample may be carry-over from other donors' samples. The rearrangement uses TRBV28 and TRBJ2-5, with TRBD1 as a possible D gene (5 bases). What was sequenced was PBMCs. The CDR3 bases are TGTGCCAGCAGTTCCGCCCCAGGGTTGGGAGAGACCCAGTACTTC. Its translation is CASSSAPGLGETQYF.